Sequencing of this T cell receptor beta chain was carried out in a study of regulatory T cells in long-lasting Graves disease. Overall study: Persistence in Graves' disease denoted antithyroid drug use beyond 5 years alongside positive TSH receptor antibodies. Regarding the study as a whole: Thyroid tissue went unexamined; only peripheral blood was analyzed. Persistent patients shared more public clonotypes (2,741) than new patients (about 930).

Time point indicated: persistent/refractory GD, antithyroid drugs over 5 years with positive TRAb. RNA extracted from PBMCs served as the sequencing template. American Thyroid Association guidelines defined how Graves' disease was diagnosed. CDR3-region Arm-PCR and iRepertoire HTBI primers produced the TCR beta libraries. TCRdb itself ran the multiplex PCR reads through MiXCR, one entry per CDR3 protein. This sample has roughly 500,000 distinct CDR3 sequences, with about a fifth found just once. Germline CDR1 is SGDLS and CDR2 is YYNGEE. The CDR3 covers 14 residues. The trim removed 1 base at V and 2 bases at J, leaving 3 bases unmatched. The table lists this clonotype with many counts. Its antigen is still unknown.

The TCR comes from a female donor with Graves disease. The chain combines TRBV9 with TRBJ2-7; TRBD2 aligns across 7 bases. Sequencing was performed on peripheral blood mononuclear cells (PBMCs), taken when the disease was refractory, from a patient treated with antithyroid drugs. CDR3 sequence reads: CASSVRDYTYEQYF. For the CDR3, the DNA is TGTGCCAGCAGCGTACGGGACTATACCTACGAGCAGTACTTC.